These T cell receptor beta chains were read from a single sample in a study of long-term antiretroviral therapy in people with HIV. Libraries were prepared by immunoSEQ multiplex PCR; TCRdb keeps only in-frame clonotypes and omits some of them. The data contain about 24,000 clones, 87% of them seen just once; the ten biggest clones take up approximately 9.3%. The sequences come from unsorted PBMCs, collected 1.8 years before starting antiretroviral therapy. These receptors were collected from a man aged 50 to 59 with HIV. Both conserved end residues are part of each CDR3. Fields, in order: J gene, D gene, V gene, clone size, CDR3 protein. D genes are given only for firm matches. Where a row states a size, it is once, few, many or the class of an expanded clone; other rows omit it.

>TRBJ2-2|.|TRBV5-1|.
CASGTGQNTGELFF
>TRBJ1-5|.|TRBV30|.
CAWSRDSNQPQHF
>TRBJ2-5|TRBD2|TRBV11-1|.
CASSVRGGMETQYF
>TRBJ1-2|.|TRBV28|.
CASSSDRTAPYGYTF
>TRBJ2-1|TRBD2|TRBV29-1|.
CSTVRGSYNEQFF
>TRBJ2-7|.|TRBV5-4|.
CASSEDGSYSYEQYF
>TRBJ2-5|.|TRBV18|once
CASSLQAQETQYF
>TRBJ2-1|TRBD2|TRBV5-1|few
CASSLTSGSYNEQFF
>TRBJ1-3|.|TRBV6-1|.
CASSRITGNTIYF
>TRBJ2-5|TRBD2|TRBV7-3|.
CASSLRMRVAGTGQETQYF
>TRBJ1-1|.|TRBV19|once
CASSIVGGLGTEAFF
>TRBJ2-1|TRBD1|TRBV30|.
CAWSVGQGAYNEQFF
>TRBJ2-7|TRBD1|TRBV30|.
CAWTTGQGNYEQYF
>TRBJ1-2|.|TRBV2|.
CASSVRGATSSGYTF
>TRBJ1-2|TRBD1|TRBV7-9|.
CASSLDRGYGYTF
>TRBJ2-1|TRBD2|TRBV4-3|.
CASSHGHGGGDWQFF
>TRBJ2-1|TRBD2|TRBV18|.
CASSPSGGNNEQFF